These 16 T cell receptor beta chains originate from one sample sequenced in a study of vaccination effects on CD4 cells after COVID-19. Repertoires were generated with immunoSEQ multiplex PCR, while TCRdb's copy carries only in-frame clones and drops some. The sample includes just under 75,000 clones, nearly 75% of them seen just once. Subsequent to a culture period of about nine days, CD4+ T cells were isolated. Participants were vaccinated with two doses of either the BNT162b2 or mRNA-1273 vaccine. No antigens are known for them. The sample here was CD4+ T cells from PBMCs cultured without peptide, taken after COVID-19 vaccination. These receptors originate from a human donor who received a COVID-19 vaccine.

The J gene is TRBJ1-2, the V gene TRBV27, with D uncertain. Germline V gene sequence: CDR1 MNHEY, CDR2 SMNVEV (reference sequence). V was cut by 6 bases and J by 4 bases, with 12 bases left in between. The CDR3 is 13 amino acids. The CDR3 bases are TGTGCCAGCAGCCCTGCGGCGGTCTATGGCTACACCTTC. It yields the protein CASSPAAVYGYTF.

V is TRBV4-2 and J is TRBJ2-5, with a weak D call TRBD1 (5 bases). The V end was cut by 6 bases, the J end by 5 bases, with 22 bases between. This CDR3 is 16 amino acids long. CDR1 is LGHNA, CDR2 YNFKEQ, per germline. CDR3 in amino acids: CASRGRGSQGMETQYF. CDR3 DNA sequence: TGTGCCAGCAGGGGAAGGGGATCGCAGGGTATGGAGACCCAGTACTTC.

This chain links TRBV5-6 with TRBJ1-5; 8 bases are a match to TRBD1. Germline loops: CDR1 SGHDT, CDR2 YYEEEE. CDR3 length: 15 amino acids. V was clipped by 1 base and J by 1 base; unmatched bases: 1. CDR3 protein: CASSLWTGSNQPQHF. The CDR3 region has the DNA TGTGCCAGCAGCTTGTGGACAGGGAGCAATCAGCCCCAGCATTTT.

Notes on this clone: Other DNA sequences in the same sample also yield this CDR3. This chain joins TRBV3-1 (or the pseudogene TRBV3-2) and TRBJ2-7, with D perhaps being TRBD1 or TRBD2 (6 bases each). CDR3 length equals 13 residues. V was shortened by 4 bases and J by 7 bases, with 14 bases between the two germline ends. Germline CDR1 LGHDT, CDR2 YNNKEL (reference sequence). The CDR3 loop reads CASSPTRGGEQYV. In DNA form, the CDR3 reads TGTGCCAGCAGCCCCACCCGAGGGGGGGAGCAGTACGTC.

In DNA form, the CDR3 reads TGTGCCAGCAGTTACTCTGCCTCTGGGGCCAACGTCCTGACTTTC. The encoded protein is CASSYSASGANVLTF. This rearrangement joins TRBV6-5 to TRBJ2-6, with unresolved D. CDR1 and CDR2 from the germline V gene are MNHEY and SVGAGI. With 0 bases removed from V and 0 bases from J, the gap between germline ends came to 3 bases. The CDR3 totals 15 residues.

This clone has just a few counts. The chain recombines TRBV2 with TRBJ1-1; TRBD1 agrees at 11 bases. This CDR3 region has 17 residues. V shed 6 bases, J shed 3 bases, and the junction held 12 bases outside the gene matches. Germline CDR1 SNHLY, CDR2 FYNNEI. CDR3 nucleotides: TGTGCCAGCAGAGGGGACAGGGGGAATAGTTTGCACACTGAAGCTTTCTTT. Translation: CASRGDRGNSLHTEAFF.

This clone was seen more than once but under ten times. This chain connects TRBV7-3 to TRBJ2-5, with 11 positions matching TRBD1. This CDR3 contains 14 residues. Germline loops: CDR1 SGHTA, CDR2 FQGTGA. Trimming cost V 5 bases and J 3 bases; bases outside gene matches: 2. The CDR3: CASSRDRGEETQYF. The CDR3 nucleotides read TGTGCCAGCAGCCGGGACAGGGGGGAAGAGACCCAGTACTTC. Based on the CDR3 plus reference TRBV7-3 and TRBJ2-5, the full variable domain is GAGVSQTPSNKVTEKGKYVELRCDPISGHTALYWYRQSLGQGPEFLIYFQGTGAADDSGLPNDRFFAVRPEGSVSTLKIQRTERGDSAVYLCASSRDRGEETQYFGPGTRLLVL.

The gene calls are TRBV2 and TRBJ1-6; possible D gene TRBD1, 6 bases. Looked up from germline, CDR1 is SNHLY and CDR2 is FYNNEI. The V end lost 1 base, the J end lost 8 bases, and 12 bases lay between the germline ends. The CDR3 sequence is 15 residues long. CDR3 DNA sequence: TGTGCCAGCAGTGAAGTTACGGGGGCGCATTCACCCCTCCACTTT. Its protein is CASSEVTGAHSPLHF.

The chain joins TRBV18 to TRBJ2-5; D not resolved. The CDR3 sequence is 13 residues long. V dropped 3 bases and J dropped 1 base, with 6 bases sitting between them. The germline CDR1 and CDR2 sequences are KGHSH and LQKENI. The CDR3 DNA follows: TGTGCCAGCTCACCTCACTCCCAAGAGACCCAGTACTTC. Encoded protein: CASSPHSQETQYF.

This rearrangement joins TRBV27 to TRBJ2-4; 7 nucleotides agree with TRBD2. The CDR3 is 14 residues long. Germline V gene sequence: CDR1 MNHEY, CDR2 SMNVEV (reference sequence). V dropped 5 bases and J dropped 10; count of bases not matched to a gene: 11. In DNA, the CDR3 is TGTGCCAGCAGTAGTCGGGGAGGGGAGAGGATTCAGTACTTC. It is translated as CASSSRGGERIQYF.

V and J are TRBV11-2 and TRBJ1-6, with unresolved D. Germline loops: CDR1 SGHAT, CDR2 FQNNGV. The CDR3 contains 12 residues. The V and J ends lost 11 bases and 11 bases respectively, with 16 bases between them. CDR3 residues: CAAPLGRPPLHF. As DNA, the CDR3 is TGTGCCGCCCCCCTCGGTCGACCACCCCTCCACTTT. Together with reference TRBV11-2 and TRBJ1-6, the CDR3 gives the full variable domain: EAGVAQSPRYKIIEKRQSVAFWCNPISGHATLYWYQQILGQGPKLLIQFQNNGVVDDSQLPKDRFSAERLKGVDSTLKIQPAKLEDSAVYLCAAPLGRPPLHFGNGTRLTVT.

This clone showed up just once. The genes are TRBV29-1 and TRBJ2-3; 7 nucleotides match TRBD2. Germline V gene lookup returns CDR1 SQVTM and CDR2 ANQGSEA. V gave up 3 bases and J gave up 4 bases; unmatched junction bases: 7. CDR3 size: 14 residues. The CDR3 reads CSVDNERDADTQYF. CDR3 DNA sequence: TGCAGCGTTGATAACGAGCGGGATGCAGATACGCAGTATTTT.

The CDR3 is CASSRGTGALANYGYTF. CDR3 sequence (DNA): TGTGCCAGCAGCAGAGGGACAGGGGCGTTAGCTAACTATGGCTACACCTTC. The gene calls are TRBV7-3 and TRBJ1-2, with 10 positions matching TRBD1. CDR1 is SGHTA and CDR2 is FQGTGA in the germline V gene. This CDR3 contains 17 residues. The V and J ends lost 5 bases and 0 bases, in that order; junction bases with no gene match: 9.

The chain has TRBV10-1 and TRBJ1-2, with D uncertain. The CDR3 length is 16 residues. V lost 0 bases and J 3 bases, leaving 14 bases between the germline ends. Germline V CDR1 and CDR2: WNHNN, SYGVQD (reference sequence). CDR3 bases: TGCGCCAGCAGTGAGTCGATAGAGGGAATCTACTATGGCTACACCTTC. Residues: CASSESIEGIYYGYTF.

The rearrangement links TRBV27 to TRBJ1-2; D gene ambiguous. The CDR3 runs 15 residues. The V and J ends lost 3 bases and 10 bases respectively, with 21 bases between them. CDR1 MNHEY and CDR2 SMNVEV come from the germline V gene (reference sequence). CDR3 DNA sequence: TGTGCCAGCAGTTTTCGATCGGGCCTACTTACAGTCTACACCTTC. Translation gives CASSFRSGLLTVYTF.

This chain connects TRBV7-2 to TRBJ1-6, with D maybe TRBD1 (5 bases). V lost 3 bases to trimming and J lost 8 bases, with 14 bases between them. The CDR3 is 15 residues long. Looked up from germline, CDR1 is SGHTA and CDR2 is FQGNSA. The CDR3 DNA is TGTGCCAGCAGCTTTCTACCAGGGAGTGATTCACCCCTCCACTTT. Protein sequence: CASSFLPGSDSPLHF.